The clone carrying this T cell receptor (beta chain) occurred a few times. Its antigen remains unidentified. The data originate from a study of identical twins. Study observations and caveats: With abundant cord blood beta clonotypes, insertions were fewer; memory repertoires showed no such pattern. With beta out-of-frame sequences, excess sharing by twins was weaker. It was out-of-frame TCR alpha sharing in monozygotic twins that models underestimated.

The V and J ends lost 8 bases and 2 bases respectively, with 15 bases between them. The CDR3 contains 14 residues. CDR1 is SNHLY and CDR2 is FYNNEI in the germline V gene. TCRdb re-derived calls from the 5' RACE reads in MiXCR, one entry per CDR3 protein. The data contain some 710,000 distinct CDR3 sequences, over 5% of them singletons. The donors were all healthy and Caucasian. This receptor was obtained from a man between 18 and 35 years old in good health. V usage is TRBV2 and J usage is TRBJ1-2; D is unresolved. Sequencing used naive T cells sorted from blood. The CDR3 DNA is TGTGCCAGCGCTGACGTCCGGAGGAACTATGGCTACACCTTC. Its translation is CASADVRRNYGYTF.